This is a list of T cell receptor beta chains from one sample in a study of blood T cell repertoires in COVID-19. Clones were read by immunoSEQ multiplex PCR, and TCRdb kept only the in-frame ones, dropping some. The repertoire consists of under 200,000 clones, with 88% occurring once and the leading ten covering around 6%. Sequencing was carried out using peripheral blood. Receptors were obtained from a man aged 40-49 years with active or convalescent COVID-19. CDR3s include the opening cysteine and the closing phenylalanine or tryptophan. The order of the fields is J gene, clone size, V gene, D gene, CDR3 protein, CDR3 DNA. A D gene is named only where the DNA matches it firmly. Not all rows give a size; the values are once, few, many and, for expanded clones, a class.

J: TRBJ1-1
size: few
V: TRBV7-8
D: .
CDR3: CASSLVGDEAFF
DNA: TGTGCCAGCAGCTTAGTGGGAGATGAAGCTTTCTTT

J: TRBJ2-5
size: .
V: TRBV19
D: TRBD1
CDR3: CASSIPGAGGMETQYF
DNA: TGTGCCAGTAGTATCCCCGGGGCAGGGGGCATGGAGACCCAGTACTTC

J: TRBJ2-1
size: .
V: TRBV19
D: TRBD2
CDR3: CASSIQASGSDEQFF
DNA: TGTGCCAGTAGTATTCAGGCTAGCGGGAGCGATGAGCAGTTCTTC

J: TRBJ2-1
size: once
V: TRBV5-1
D: .
CDR3: CASAPGQSYNEQFF
DNA: TGCGCCAGCGCTCCAGGTCAGTCCTACAATGAGCAGTTCTTC

J: TRBJ1-2
size: .
V: TRBV28
D: .
CDR3: CASSDSVLYGYTF
DNA: TGTGCCAGCAGTGACAGCGTCCTCTATGGCTACACCTTC

J: TRBJ1-5
size: .
V: TRBV4-1
D: .
CDR3: CASSQDSVNQPQHF
DNA: TGCGCCAGCAGCCAAGATTCGGTTAATCAGCCCCAGCATTTT

J: TRBJ1-1
size: .
V: TRBV15
D: .
CDR3: CATSRRGTEAFF
DNA: TGTGCCACCAGCAGACGCGGGACTGAAGCTTTCTTT

J: TRBJ2-3
size: once
V: TRBV24-1
D: TRBD2
CDR3: CATSERTSGTDTQYF
DNA: TGTGCCACCAGTGAACGGACTAGCGGAACAGATACGCAGTATTTT

J: TRBJ2-3
size: once
V: TRBV6-4
D: .
CDR3: CASSAGAHPADTQYF
DNA: TGTGCCAGCAGTGCTGGGGCCCACCCAGCAGATACGCAGTATTTT

J: TRBJ2-7
size: .
V: TRBV29-1
D: .
CDR3: CSVPRGDSYEQYF
DNA: TGCAGCGTTCCTCGCGGGGACTCCTACGAGCAGTACTTC

J: TRBJ2-7
size: .
V: TRBV5-1
D: .
CDR3: CASSPYSSYEQYF
DNA: TGCGCCAGCAGCCCGTATAGCTCCTACGAGCAGTACTTC

J: TRBJ2-5
size: .
V: TRBV9
D: TRBD1
CDR3: CASSETGQYQETQYF
DNA: TGTGCCAGCAGCGAAACGGGACAGTACCAAGAGACCCAGTACTTC

J: TRBJ1-5
size: .
V: TRBV5-8
D: .
CDR3: CASHVRVDQPQHF
DNA: TGTGCCAGCCACGTTCGAGTTGATCAGCCCCAGCATTTT

J: TRBJ2-7
size: .
V: TRBV5-1
D: .
CDR3: CASSLQGSSYEQYF
DNA: TGCGCCAGCAGTTTACAGGGCAGCTCCTACGAGCAGTACTTC

J: TRBJ2-7
size: few
V: TRBV3-1/TRBV3-2
D: .
CDR3: CASSPRRASLEQYF
DNA: TGTGCCAGCAGCCCCAGGAGGGCCTCCCTCGAGCAGTACTTC

J: TRBJ1-1
size: .
V: TRBV19
D: .
CDR3: CASSIVQSGNTEAFF
DNA: TGTGCCAGTAGTATAGTCCAATCGGGGAACACTGAAGCTTTCTTT

J: TRBJ1-2
size: .
V: TRBV7-8
D: TRBD1
CDR3: CASSSQNRGGYGYTF
DNA: TGTGCCAGCAGCTCCCAAAACAGGGGTGGCTATGGCTACACCTTC

J: TRBJ2-1
size: few
V: TRBV30
D: .
CDR3: CAWSPDYLGRKEEQFF
DNA: TGTGCCTGGAGTCCAGACTACCTCGGGAGAAAGGAGGAGCAGTTCTTC

J: TRBJ2-7
size: .
V: TRBV12-5
D: TRBD1
CDR3: CASAGQGHDYEQYF
DNA: TGTGCTAGTGCCGGACAGGGACACGACTACGAGCAGTACTTC

J: TRBJ1-1
size: .
V: TRBV7-2
D: TRBD1
CDR3: CASSLTGIGRGEAFF
DNA: TGTGCCAGCAGCTTGACAGGGATTGGAAGGGGGGAAGCTTTCTTT

J: TRBJ2-7
size: .
V: TRBV27
D: .
CDR3: CASKDSSYEQYF
DNA: TGTGCCAGCAAGGACAGCTCCTACGAGCAGTACTTC

J: TRBJ2-1
size: .
V: TRBV4-2
D: TRBD2
CDR3: CASSQQAGETYNEQFF
DNA: TGTGCCAGCAGCCAACAAGCGGGAGAAACCTACAATGAGCAGTTCTTC

J: TRBJ2-7
size: .
V: TRBV9
D: .
CDR3: CASSGGLPSDEQYF
DNA: TGTGCCAGCAGCGGGGGACTGCCCTCGGACGAGCAGTACTTC

J: TRBJ2-7
size: few
V: TRBV5-8
D: .
CDR3: CASSLRTGFSYEQYF
DNA: TGTGCCAGCAGCTTAAGGACGGGATTCTCCTACGAGCAGTACTTC

J: TRBJ1-1
size: .
V: TRBV5-4
D: TRBD1
CDR3: CASSLWTGETEAFF
DNA: TGTGCCAGCAGCTTATGGACAGGGGAGACTGAAGCTTTCTTT

J: TRBJ1-5
size: once
V: TRBV12-5
D: .
CDR3: CASGLRENQPQHF
DNA: TGTGCTAGTGGTTTGAGAGAAAATCAGCCCCAGCATTTT

J: TRBJ2-3
size: .
V: TRBV19
D: .
CDR3: CASSFITDTQYF
DNA: TGTGCCAGTAGCTTTATCACAGATACGCAGTATTTT

J: TRBJ1-2
size: .
V: TRBV7-2
D: .
CDR3: CASSLNRDGYTF
DNA: TGTGCCAGCAGCTTAAACAGGGATGGCTACACCTTC

J: TRBJ1-2
size: .
V: TRBV4-3
D: .
CDR3: CASSQDGGATFYGYTF
DNA: TGCGCCAGCAGCCAAGATGGGGGGGCTACATTCTATGGCTACACCTTC

J: TRBJ2-7
size: .
V: TRBV6-4
D: TRBD1
CDR3: CASSPDRGDEQYF
DNA: TGTGCCAGCAGCCCCGACAGGGGCGACGAGCAGTACTTC

J: TRBJ2-1
size: .
V: TRBV5-1
D: TRBD1
CDR3: CASSLDRTGMFNEQFF
DNA: TGCGCCAGCAGCTTGGATAGGACAGGGATGTTCAATGAGCAGTTCTTC

J: TRBJ2-2
size: .
V: TRBV28
D: .
CDR3: CASSNNQNTGELFF
DNA: TGTGCCAGCAGTAACAATCAGAACACCGGGGAGCTGTTTTTT

J: TRBJ1-6
size: .
V: TRBV19
D: .
CDR3: CASNPGVTSPLHF
DNA: TGTGCCAGTAATCCGGGGGTAACTTCACCCCTCCACTTT

J: TRBJ1-3
size: .
V: TRBV19
D: .
CDR3: CASSIRGDFSGNTIYF
DNA: TGTGCCAGTAGTATTCGTGGGGACTTCTCTGGAAACACCATATATTTT

J: TRBJ2-7
size: .
V: TRBV10-2
D: .
CDR3: CASSEPWTDYEQYF
DNA: TGCGCCAGCAGTGAGCCGTGGACAGACTACGAGCAGTACTTC

J: TRBJ1-5
size: .
V: TRBV19
D: .
CDR3: CASSIIRGSNQPQHF
DNA: TGTGCCAGTAGTATAATCCGGGGATCGAATCAGCCCCAGCATTTT

J: TRBJ2-6
size: once
V: TRBV10-3
D: TRBD1
CDR3: CATTDRSSGANVLTF
DNA: TGTGCCACTACGGACAGGAGCTCTGGGGCCAACGTCCTGACTTTC

J: TRBJ2-3
size: .
V: TRBV6-1
D: TRBD2
CDR3: CASSGGLAGLYTDTQYF
DNA: TGTGCCAGCAGTGGGGGACTAGCGGGGCTCTACACAGATACGCAGTATTTT

J: TRBJ1-1
size: few
V: TRBV29-1
D: .
CDR3: CSATHPDTEAFF
DNA: TGCAGCGCCACCCACCCGGACACTGAAGCTTTCTTT

J: TRBJ2-5
size: .
V: TRBV5-1
D: TRBD2
CDR3: CASSILLTGLARMETQYF
DNA: TGCGCCAGCAGCATTCTCCTCACGGGACTAGCCCGGATGGAGACCCAGTACTTC

J: TRBJ2-7
size: .
V: TRBV5-1
D: TRBD2
CDR3: CASSSGTRTYEQYF
DNA: TGCGCCAGCAGCTCCGGGACTAGGACCTACGAGCAGTACTTC

J: TRBJ2-5
size: .
V: TRBV19
D: .
CDR3: CASKREETQYF
DNA: TGTGCCAGTAAGAGGGAGGAGACCCAGTACTTC

J: TRBJ1-2
size: .
V: TRBV29-1
D: .
CDR3: CSVVNRVYGYTF
DNA: TGCAGCGTTGTTAACAGGGTCTATGGCTACACCTTC

J: TRBJ1-6
size: .
V: TRBV12-1
D: .
CDR3: CASSPRDRVNSPLHF
DNA: TGTGCCAGCAGCCCCCGGGACAGGGTCAATTCACCCCTCCACTTT

J: TRBJ1-2
size: .
V: TRBV6-2/TRBV6-3
D: TRBD1
CDR3: CASSGQVFNYGYTF
DNA: TGTGCCAGCAGTGGACAGGTATTTAACTATGGCTACACCTTC

J: TRBJ1-3
size: .
V: TRBV18
D: TRBD1
CDR3: CASSLTGQTSGNTIYF
DNA: TGTGCCAGCTCACTGACGGGACAGACCTCTGGAAACACCATATATTTT

J: TRBJ2-7
size: .
V: TRBV6-5
D: TRBD1
CDR3: CASSYSAGGYEQYF
DNA: TGTGCCAGCAGTTACTCCGCAGGGGGCTACGAGCAGTACTTC

J: TRBJ1-1
size: .
V: TRBV11-2
D: .
CDR3: CASSLQGIEAFF
DNA: TGTGCCAGCAGCTTACAGGGGATTGAAGCTTTCTTT

J: TRBJ1-3
size: .
V: TRBV30
D: .
CDR3: CAYPAGNTIYF
DNA: TGTGCCTACCCGGCTGGAAACACCATATATTTT

J: TRBJ2-2
size: once
V: TRBV7-3
D: .
CDR3: CASSSRTGGNPRTGELFF
DNA: TGTGCCAGCAGCTCCCGAACGGGGGGCAATCCGCGCACCGGGGAGCTGTTTTTT